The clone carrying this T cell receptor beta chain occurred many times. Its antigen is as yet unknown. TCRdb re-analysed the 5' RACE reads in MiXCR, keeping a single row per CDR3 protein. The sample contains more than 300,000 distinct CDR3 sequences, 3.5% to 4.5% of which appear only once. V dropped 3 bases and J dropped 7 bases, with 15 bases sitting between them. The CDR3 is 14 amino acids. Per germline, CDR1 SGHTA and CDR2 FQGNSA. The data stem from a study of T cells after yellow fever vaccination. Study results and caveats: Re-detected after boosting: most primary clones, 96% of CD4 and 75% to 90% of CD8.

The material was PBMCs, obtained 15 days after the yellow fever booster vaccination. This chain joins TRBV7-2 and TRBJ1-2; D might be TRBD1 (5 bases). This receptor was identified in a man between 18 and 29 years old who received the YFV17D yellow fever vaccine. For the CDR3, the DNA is TGTGCCAGCAGCTTGGGTCCAGGGCCTTTTGGCTACACCTTC. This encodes CASSLGPGPFGYTF.